This T cell receptor beta chain was sequenced during a study of cytomegalovirus exposure and HLA in healthy donors. 13 Jbeta primers and 60 Vbeta primers were used for the PCR. Under the authors' procedure: Counted up in a later analysis, unique TCR beta chains came to some 82 million, with around 9.9 million shared. Here immunoSEQ multiplex PCR was the method, and the copy in TCRdb shows in-frame clones only, minus some. That table gives V, J and clone size, and the DNA gave D and trimming. The table has 150,000 to 200,000 clones, about 80% seen once. The CDR3 has 18 residues. Germline V gene data show CDR1 as SGHVS and CDR2 as FQNEAQ. Trimming cost V 1 base and J 3 bases; bases outside gene matches: 11. Whole-study findings and limits: According to an earlier analysis, most TCR beta V segments yielded productive rearrangements about 90% or about 30% of the time. Whilst most TCR sequences proved rare, a subset of public TCRs occurred across many donors. The study recorded 150 to 200 TCR beta chains that were cytomegalovirus-associated.

To note about this clone: Antigen specificity is unknown.

The sequencing input was PBMCs. The genes are TRBV7-8 and TRBJ1-5; 8 positions match TRBD1. The TCR was taken from a woman aged 35 to 49 in good health and CMV-seronegative. DNA of the CDR3: TGTGCCAGCAGCTTAGACACCCCCGGGACAGGATTCAATCAGCCCCAGCATTTT. Its protein is CASSLDTPGTGFNQPQHF. Full variable domain (rest looked up from reference TRBV7-8 and TRBJ1-5): GAGVSQSPRYKVAKRGQDVALRCDPISGHVSLFWYQQALGQGPEFLTYFQNEAQLDKSGLPSDRFFAERPEGSVSTLKIQRTQQEDSAVYLCASSLDTPGTGFNQPQHFGDGTRLSIL.